These 24 T cell receptor beta chains came from one sample sequenced in a study of immune evolution from preneoplasia to lung adenocarcinoma. The protocol was immunoSEQ multiplex PCR, while the TCRdb copy is restricted to in-frame clones and leaves out a portion. The data show approximately 7,000 clones, roughly 80% seen once. What was sequenced was FFPE invasive lung adenocarcinoma tissue. These TCRs come from a person in their 60s with lung adenocarcinoma.

This chain uses TRBV21-1 with TRBJ1-4; the table's D gene call, TRBD1, was not cross checked with the DNA. TRBV21-1 is an annotated pseudogene. The length of the CDR3 is 23 residues. The CDR3 is CASSKFPTGSLSLRVATNEKLFF. For the CDR3, the DNA is TGTGCCAGCAGCAAATTTCCGACAGGGTCTTTGTCCCTAAGAGTTGCAACTAATGAAAAACTGTTTTTT.

This chain uses TRBV4-1 with TRBJ2-1; the match to TRBD2 covers 10 bases. Unmatched junction bases numbered 9, after V lost 4 bases and J lost 6 bases. The CDR3 has 16 residues. Per germline, CDR1 MGHRA and CDR2 YSYEKL. The CDR3 coding sequence is TGCGCCAGCAGCCTTGCAAGCGGGAGGGCCACCAATGAGCAGTTCTTC. Translated: CASSLASGRATNEQFF.

The V call is TRBV18, the J call TRBJ2-7; the match to TRBD1 covers 8 bases. With 3 bases clipped from V and 2 bases from J, the junction kept 3 bases outside the gene matches. The CDR3 is 14 amino acids. The V gene's germline CDR1 is KGHSH and CDR2 LQKENI. The CDR3 loop reads CASSPRDRTYEQYF. CDR3 nucleotide sequence: TGTGCCAGCTCACCCCGGGACAGGACCTACGAGCAGTACTTC.

This rearrangement joins TRBV7-9 to TRBJ2-7; D is unclear. The CDR3 covers 11 residues. Germline CDR1 and CDR2: SEHNR and FQNEAQ (reference sequence). V lost 5 bases and J lost 2, with 4 bases in between. The CDR3 protein is CASSKTYEQYF. The CDR3 DNA is TGTGCCAGCAGCAAGACCTACGAGCAGTACTTC.

The genes are TRBV27 and TRBJ2-6; no clear D gene. Deletions cut 8 bases from V and 4 bases from J, with 15 bases between. Germline values: CDR1 MNHEY, CDR2 SMNVEV (reference sequence). The CDR3 runs to 15 residues. CDR3 nucleotide sequence: TGTGCCAGCTCCTTAACTCTGGCGGGGGCCAACGTCCTGACTTTC. Protein: CASSLTLAGANVLTF.

The chain uses TRBV7-3 and TRBJ2-1; the D is unclear. The germline V gene has CDR1 SGHTA and CDR2 FQGTGA. V lost 2 bases, J lost 1 base, and 9 bases lay in between. The length of the CDR3 is 15 residues. The DNA of the CDR3 is TGTGCCAGCAGCTTAGTGACTTCTTCCTACAATGAGCAGTTCTTC. Translation gives CASSLVTSSYNEQFF. Together with reference TRBV7-3 and TRBJ2-1, the CDR3 gives the full variable domain: GAGVSQTPSNKVTEKGKYVELRCDPISGHTALYWYRQSLGQGPEFLIYFQGTGAADDSGLPNDRFFAVRPEGSVSTLKIQRTERGDSAVYLCASSLVTSSYNEQFFGPGTRLTVL.

The rearrangement joins TRBV5-6 to TRBJ1-4; 9 positions agree with TRBD1. V dropped 3 bases and J dropped 7; count of bases not matched to a gene: 4. Germline V gene lookup returns CDR1 SGHDT and CDR2 YYEEEE. The CDR3 covers 14 residues. CDR3 protein: CASSWGTGSEKLFF. CDR3 coding DNA: TGTGCCAGCAGCTGGGGGACAGGGAGTGAAAAACTGTTTTTT. The complete variable domain, with remaining parts taken from reference TRBV5-6 and TRBJ1-4, reads DAGVTQSPTHLIKTRGQQVTLRCSPKSGHDTVSWYQQALGQGPQFIFQYYEEEERQRGNFPDRFSGHQFPNYSSELNVNALLLGDSALYLCASSWGTGSEKLFFGSGTQLSVL.

This chain uses TRBV7-2 with TRBJ2-2, with TRBD2 matching over 7 bases. This CDR3 comprises 15 residues. Germline values: CDR1 SGHTA, CDR2 FQGNSA. V dropped 5 bases and J dropped 2; count of bases not matched to a gene: 5. The CDR3 region is CASSRDYFNTGELFF. In DNA form, the CDR3 reads TGTGCCAGCAGCCGGGACTATTTCAACACCGGGGAGCTGTTTTTT.

The rearrangement links TRBV29-1 to TRBJ2-3, with a possible D match to TRBD2 (5 bases). The germline V gene has CDR1 SQVTM and CDR2 ANQGSEA. V was shortened by 5 bases and J by 2 bases, with 11 bases between the two germline ends. The CDR3 is 13 residues long. This CDR3 is CSVISGFTDTQYF. The CDR3 coding sequence is TGCAGCGTTATTTCGGGGTTCACAGATACGCAGTATTTT.

The chain recombines TRBV10-1 with TRBJ2-3, with D perhaps TRBD2 (6 bases). The CDR3 is 13 amino acids. CDR1 is WNHNN, CDR2 SYGVQD, per germline (reference sequence). V shed 6 bases and J shed 7 bases, with 14 bases lying between them. CDR3 residues: CASSGRRGNTQYF. The CDR3 DNA reads as TGCGCCAGCAGCGGGCGGCGGGGAAATACGCAGTATTTT.

The table lists this clone with a few counts. The chain has TRBV29-1 and TRBJ2-4; 12 nucleotides align to TRBD2. V lost 6 bases to trimming and J lost 6 bases; unmatched junction nucleotides: 6. Germline CDR1 and CDR2: SQVTM and ANQGSEA. The CDR3 contains 14 residues. This CDR3 reads CSVPLAGGTNIQYF. The CDR3 region has the DNA TGCAGCGTCCCCCTAGCGGGAGGGACAAACATTCAGTACTTC. Full variable domain (remainder filled in from reference TRBV29-1 and TRBJ2-4): SAVISQKPSRDICQRGTSLTIQCQVDSQVTMMFWYRQQPGQSLTLIATANQGSEATYESGFVIDKFPISRPNLTFSTLTVSNMSPEDSSIYLCSVPLAGGTNIQYFGAGTRLSVL.

DNA for the CDR3: TGTGCCAGCTCACCAAGCCCGGACTCTAATGAGCAGTTCTTC. Its protein is CASSPSPDSNEQFF. The rearrangement links TRBV18 to TRBJ2-1, with TRBD2 as a possible D gene (5 bases). V gave up 2 bases and J gave up 7 bases, with 12 bases separating them. There are 14 residues in the CDR3. Germline lookup yields CDR1 KGHSH and CDR2 LQKENI.

This clone was seen just once. The chain uses TRBV19 and TRBJ2-2, with D uncertain. Germline assignment: CDR1 LNHDA and CDR2 SQIVND (reference sequence). V lost 5 bases and J lost 5, with 9 bases in between. The CDR3 covers 13 residues. The CDR3 sequence is CASSPSRTGELFF. CDR3 sequence (DNA): TGTGCCAGTAGTCCCTCTAGGACCGGGGAGCTGTTTTTT.

This chain uses TRBV5-1 with TRBJ2-3; TRBD2 matches 13 bases. V lost 1 base, J lost 1 base, and 6 bases stayed unmatched. The CDR3 length is 18 residues. Germline V gene sequence: CDR1 SGHRS, CDR2 YFSETQ. The CDR3 protein is CASSLSGTSGIGTDTQYF. The DNA of the CDR3 is TGCGCCAGCAGCTTGTCGGGGACTAGCGGGATAGGCACAGATACGCAGTATTTT.

The rearrangement links TRBV19 to TRBJ2-7; D is undetermined. CDR3 size: 13 residues. V was clipped by 3 bases and J by 2 bases, with 8 bases between them. Germline CDR1 reads LNHDA; CDR2 reads SQIVND (reference sequence). The CDR3 region has the DNA TGTGCCAGTAGTATTTCTACAGCCTACGAGCAGTACTTC. This gives the protein CASSISTAYEQYF.

The rearrangement links TRBV9 to TRBJ2-3, with 8 bases lining up with TRBD2. The V gene's germline CDR1 is SGDLS and CDR2 YYNGEE. The CDR3 totals 14 residues. Germline trimming cut 0 bases from V and 4 bases from J; bases unmatched to any gene: 1. CDR3 in amino acids: CASSVEREPDTQYF. In DNA, the CDR3 is TGTGCCAGCAGCGTAGAGCGGGAGCCAGATACGCAGTATTTT.

The rearrangement uses TRBV5-4 and TRBJ2-1, with 10 bases fitting TRBD2. With V trimmed by 0 bases and J by 2 bases, 5 bases remained unmatched. The germline V gene has CDR1 SGHNT and CDR2 YYREEE (reference sequence). The CDR3 length is 17 residues. The CDR3 DNA reads TGTGCCAGCAGCTTGGGGATAGCGGGAGGCGCCTACAATGAGCAGTTCTTC. It specifies CASSLGIAGGAYNEQFF.

The chain recombines TRBV2 with TRBJ1-3, with D unclear. V was pared by 0 bases and J by 7 bases, with 13 bases between. CDR1 is SNHLY and CDR2 is FYNNEI in the germline V gene. The CDR3 has 15 residues. This CDR3 is CASSEAGMGKNTIYF. The CDR3 DNA sequence: TGTGCCAGCAGTGAAGCGGGTATGGGGAAGAACACCATATATTTT.

The genes are TRBV5-6 and TRBJ2-3; D is possibly TRBD2 (6 bases). CDR3 length: 15 residues. The V gene's germline CDR1 is SGHDT and CDR2 YYEEEE. The V and J ends lost 4 bases and 2 bases respectively, with 14 bases between them. The CDR3 here is CASSPGLGSTDTQYF. In DNA, the CDR3 is TGTGCCAGCAGCCCGGGACTGGGGTCCACAGATACGCAGTATTTT.

This chain joins TRBV19 and TRBJ1-5; D not certain. The CDR3 contains 17 residues. Trimming removed 3 bases at V and 0 bases at J, with 15 bases between. The germline CDR1 and CDR2 sequences are LNHDA and SQIVND (reference sequence). The CDR3 coding sequence is TGTGCCAGTAGTATCGGTAGGAGGAGTAATAGCAATCAGCCCCAGCATTTT. Protein product: CASSIGRRSNSNQPQHF.

As DNA, the CDR3 is TGTGCCAGCTCACCACAGGGGGGGTACACAGATACGCAGTATTTT. Translated: CASSPQGGYTDTQYF. The chain has TRBV18 and TRBJ2-3; a possible D gene is TRBD2 (7 bases). Germline-derived CDR1 and CDR2 are KGHSH and LQKENI. V was clipped by 1 base and J by 2 bases, with 10 bases between them. CDR3 size: 15 residues. Based on the CDR3 plus reference TRBV18 and TRBJ2-3, the full variable domain is NAGVMQNPRHLVRRRGQEARLRCSPMKGHSHVYWYRQLPEEGLKFMVYLQKENIIDESGMPKERFSAEFPKEGPSILRIQQVVRGDSAAYFCASSPQGGYTDTQYFGPGTRLTVL.

The V call is TRBV7-2, the J call TRBJ2-1; 7 bases agree with TRBD2. V lost 6 bases to trimming and J lost 4 bases; unmatched junction nucleotides: 0. The CDR3 extends over 12 amino acids. Germline V gives CDR1 SGHTA, CDR2 FQGNSA. The CDR3 here is CASRLAYNEQFF. CDR3 in DNA: TGTGCCAGCAGACTAGCGTACAATGAGCAGTTCTTC.

The chain has TRBV5-1 and TRBJ2-4; D might be TRBD2 (6 bases). CDR1 is SGHRS and CDR2 is YFSETQ in the germline V gene. Deletions cut 0 bases from V and 0 bases from J, with 10 bases between. The CDR3 length is 16 residues. This CDR3 reads CASSLALAGAKNIQYF. CDR3 DNA: TGCGCCAGCAGCTTGGCACTAGCCGGAGCCAAAAACATTCAGTACTTC.

The CDR3 region has the DNA TGTGCCAGCAGGAAACACCCTTACTCAGGGGTAAATCAGCCCCAGCATTTT. Amino acids: CASRKHPYSGVNQPQHF. The V gene is TRBV21-1, the J gene TRBJ1-5; whether TRBD1, the table's D call, matches the DNA was not checked. TRBV21-1 is a pseudogene locus. The CDR3 spans 17 residues.